A selection of T cell receptor beta chains follows, all from one sample in a study of shared clonotypes between healthy human individuals. TCRdb's copy holds only in-frame clones and misses some; the assay was immunoSEQ multiplex PCR. The table has about 490,000 clones, about 85% seen once. Input material: PBMCs. Every receptor here comes from a woman in her thirties or forties in good health. Some clones in this sample may be carry-over from other donors' samples. The CDR3 runs from the conserved cysteine through the conserved F or W. A D gene is named only where the DNA matches it firmly. The size field is filled for only some rows; it gives once, few, many or a size class.

cdr3_aa: CASSQEEREAETQYF; cdr3_nt: TGTGCCAGCAGCCAAGAAGAGCGGGAGGCCGAGACCCAGTACTTC; v_call: TRBV4-2; d_call: TRBD2; j_call: TRBJ2-5; clone_size: .
cdr3_aa: CVSSPRGDGCTEAFF; cdr3_nt: TGTGTCAGCTCACCACGCGGGGACGGCTGCACTGAAGCTTTCTTT; v_call: TRBV18; d_call: .; j_call: TRBJ1-1; clone_size: .
cdr3_aa: CASSGKGGDIQYF; cdr3_nt: TGTGCCAGCAGTGGAAAGGGGGGGGACATTCAGTACTTC; v_call: TRBV28; d_call: .; j_call: TRBJ2-4; clone_size: .
cdr3_aa: CASSQSKGQALSEQYF; cdr3_nt: TGTGCCAGCAGCCAATCAAAAGGACAGGCTTTGTCCGAGCAGTACTTC; v_call: TRBV4-2; d_call: TRBD1; j_call: TRBJ2-7; clone_size: .
cdr3_aa: CASSPADRGSYEQYF; cdr3_nt: TGTGCCAGCAGCCCCGCGGACAGGGGGAGCTACGAGCAGTACTTC; v_call: TRBV11-3; d_call: TRBD1; j_call: TRBJ2-7; clone_size: .
cdr3_aa: CASSADSAQETQYF; cdr3_nt: TGTGCCAGCAGTGCGGACAGCGCACAAGAGACCCAGTACTTC; v_call: TRBV2; d_call: .; j_call: TRBJ2-5; clone_size: .
cdr3_aa: CSVDTSGVYNEQFF; cdr3_nt: TGCAGCGTTGACACTAGCGGGGTATACAATGAGCAGTTCTTC; v_call: TRBV29-1; d_call: TRBD2; j_call: TRBJ2-1; clone_size: .
cdr3_aa: CASSPRTGISTDTQYF; cdr3_nt: TGTGCCAGCAGCCCCAGGACAGGGATAAGCACAGATACGCAGTATTTT; v_call: TRBV7-9; d_call: TRBD1; j_call: TRBJ2-3; clone_size: once
cdr3_aa: CASSFINSPLHF; cdr3_nt: TGTGCCAGCAGCTTCATCAATTCACCCCTCCACTTT; v_call: TRBV11-2; d_call: .; j_call: TRBJ1-6; clone_size: .
cdr3_aa: CASSYSGRGREKLFF; cdr3_nt: TGTGCCAGCAGTTACTCGGGCAGGGGGAGGGAAAAACTGTTTTTT; v_call: TRBV6-5; d_call: TRBD1; j_call: TRBJ1-4; clone_size: once
cdr3_aa: CASSRPSGFYNEQFF; cdr3_nt: TGTGCCAGTAGTCGCCCCAGCGGTTTCTACAATGAGCAGTTCTTC; v_call: TRBV19; d_call: .; j_call: TRBJ2-1; clone_size: few
cdr3_aa: CASSEVGTGTTDTQYF; cdr3_nt: TGCGCCAGCAGTGAGGTCGGGACAGGCACCACAGATACGCAGTATTTT; v_call: TRBV10-1; d_call: TRBD1; j_call: TRBJ2-3; clone_size: .
cdr3_aa: CASSLYDEQFF; cdr3_nt: TGTGCCAGCAGTTTGTACGATGAGCAGTTCTTC; v_call: TRBV6-6; d_call: .; j_call: TRBJ2-1; clone_size: .
cdr3_aa: CASSLKGDYEQYF; cdr3_nt: TGTGCCAGCAGTTTAAAGGGGGACTACGAGCAGTACTTC; v_call: TRBV27; d_call: .; j_call: TRBJ2-7; clone_size: .
cdr3_aa: CASSQTGGAADTQYF; cdr3_nt: TGTGCCAGCAGCCAAACAGGGGGCGCCGCAGATACGCAGTATTTT; v_call: TRBV11-2; d_call: TRBD1; j_call: TRBJ2-3; clone_size: .
cdr3_aa: CSVLLFQGGTDTQYF; cdr3_nt: TGCAGCGTTCTCCTCTTTCAGGGGGGCACAGATACGCAGTATTTT; v_call: TRBV29-1; d_call: TRBD1; j_call: TRBJ2-3; clone_size: .
cdr3_aa: CASSLGQGSYEQYF; cdr3_nt: TGTGCCAGCAGCTTGGGACAGGGTTCCTACGAGCAGTACTTC; v_call: TRBV5-6; d_call: TRBD1; j_call: TRBJ2-7; clone_size: .
cdr3_aa: CASSLVGTEYYEQYF; cdr3_nt: TGCGCCAGCAGCTTGGTAGGGACAGAATACTACGAGCAGTACTTC; v_call: TRBV5-1; d_call: TRBD1; j_call: TRBJ2-7; clone_size: .
cdr3_aa: CASSAGGYEQYF; cdr3_nt: TGTGCCAGTAGTGCAGGGGGGTACGAGCAGTACTTC; v_call: TRBV19; d_call: .; j_call: TRBJ2-7; clone_size: once
cdr3_aa: CASRWGSSGADTQYF; cdr3_nt: TGCGCCAGCAGGTGGGGGAGCTCCGGGGCAGATACGCAGTATTTT; v_call: TRBV5-1; d_call: .; j_call: TRBJ2-3; clone_size: .
cdr3_aa: CASSNQGGSSYEQYF; cdr3_nt: TGTGCCAGTAGTAACCAGGGCGGTAGCTCCTACGAGCAGTACTTC; v_call: TRBV19; d_call: .; j_call: TRBJ2-7; clone_size: .
cdr3_aa: CASTNLIGTGSAADTQYF; cdr3_nt: TGTGCCAGTACCAACCTAATCGGGACAGGGAGCGCCGCAGATACGCAGTATTTT; v_call: TRBV19; d_call: TRBD1; j_call: TRBJ2-3; clone_size: .
cdr3_aa: CAWDGQGTGELFF; cdr3_nt: TGTGCCTGGGACGGACAGGGCACCGGGGAGCTGTTTTTT; v_call: TRBV30; d_call: TRBD1; j_call: TRBJ2-2; clone_size: .
cdr3_aa: CASSSGANYISYEQYF; cdr3_nt: TGTGCCAGCAGCAGTGGTGCAAACTACATCTCCTACGAGCAGTACTTC; v_call: TRBV11-2; d_call: .; j_call: TRBJ2-7; clone_size: .
cdr3_aa: CASSSESGTENNYGYTF; cdr3_nt: TGTGCCAGCAGCAGCGAATCCGGGACAGAGAATAACTATGGCTACACCTTC; v_call: TRBV9; d_call: TRBD1; j_call: TRBJ1-2; clone_size: .
cdr3_aa: CASSLGGDPEETQYF; cdr3_nt: TGTGCCAGCAGCTTAGGGGGGGACCCCGAAGAGACCCAGTACTTC; v_call: TRBV11-3; d_call: .; j_call: TRBJ2-5; clone_size: .
cdr3_aa: CASSLGGNTEAFF; cdr3_nt: TGTGCCAGCAGCTTAGGCGGGAACACTGAAGCTTTCTTT; v_call: TRBV11-2; d_call: .; j_call: TRBJ1-1; clone_size: .
cdr3_aa: CASKAGGADTGELFF; cdr3_nt: TGTGCCAGCAAGGCAGGGGGCGCCGACACCGGGGAGCTGTTTTTT; v_call: TRBV2; d_call: TRBD1; j_call: TRBJ2-2; clone_size: .
cdr3_aa: CASSITGLAGAAEQFF; cdr3_nt: TGTGCCAGTAGTATAACGGGACTAGCGGGAGCAGCTGAGCAGTTCTTC; v_call: TRBV19; d_call: TRBD2; j_call: TRBJ2-1; clone_size: .
cdr3_aa: CASPESEGEFQPQHF; cdr3_nt: TGTGCCAGCCCGGAATCAGAGGGGGAATTTCAGCCCCAGCATTTT; v_call: TRBV18; d_call: .; j_call: TRBJ1-5; clone_size: .
cdr3_aa: CASREDKYTF; cdr3_nt: TGTGCCAGCAGGGAGGACAAATACACCTTC; v_call: TRBV2; d_call: .; j_call: TRBJ1-2; clone_size: .
cdr3_aa: CASSQPGLLSNTEAFF; cdr3_nt: TGTGCCAGCAGCCAGCCGGGTCTTCTAAGTAACACTGAAGCTTTCTTT; v_call: TRBV4-2; d_call: .; j_call: TRBJ1-1; clone_size: .